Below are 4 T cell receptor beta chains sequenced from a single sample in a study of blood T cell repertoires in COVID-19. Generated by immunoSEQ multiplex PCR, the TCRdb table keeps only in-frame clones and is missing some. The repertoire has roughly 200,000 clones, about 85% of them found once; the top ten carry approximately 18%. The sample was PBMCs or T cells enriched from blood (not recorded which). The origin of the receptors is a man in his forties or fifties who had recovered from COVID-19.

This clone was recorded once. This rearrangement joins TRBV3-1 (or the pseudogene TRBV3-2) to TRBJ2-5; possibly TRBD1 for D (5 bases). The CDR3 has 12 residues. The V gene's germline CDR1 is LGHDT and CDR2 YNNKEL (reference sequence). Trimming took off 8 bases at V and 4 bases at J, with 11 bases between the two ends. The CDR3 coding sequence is TGTGCCAGCGCGGCCACAGGAGAGACCCAGTACTTC. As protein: CASAATGETQYF.

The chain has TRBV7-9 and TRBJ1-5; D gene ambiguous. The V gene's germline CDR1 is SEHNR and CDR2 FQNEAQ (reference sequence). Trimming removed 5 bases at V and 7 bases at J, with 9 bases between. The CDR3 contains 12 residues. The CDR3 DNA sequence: TGTGCCAGCAGCCAAGCGGGACAGCCCCAGCATTTT. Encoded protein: CASSQAGQPQHF.

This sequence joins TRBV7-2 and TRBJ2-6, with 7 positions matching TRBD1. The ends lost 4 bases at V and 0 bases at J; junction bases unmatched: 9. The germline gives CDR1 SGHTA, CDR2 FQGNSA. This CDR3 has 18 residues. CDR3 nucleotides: TGTGCCAGCAGCTCAGCAGGGGGTCTGAACTCTGGGGCCAACGTCCTGACTTTC. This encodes CASSSAGGLNSGANVLTF.

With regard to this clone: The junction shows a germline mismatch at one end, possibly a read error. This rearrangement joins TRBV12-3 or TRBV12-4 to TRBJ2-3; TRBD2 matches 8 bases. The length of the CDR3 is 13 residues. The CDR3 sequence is CASTLRAGEKPHF. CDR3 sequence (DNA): TGTGCCAGCACTCTCCGAGCGGGAGAGAAGCCTCACTTT.